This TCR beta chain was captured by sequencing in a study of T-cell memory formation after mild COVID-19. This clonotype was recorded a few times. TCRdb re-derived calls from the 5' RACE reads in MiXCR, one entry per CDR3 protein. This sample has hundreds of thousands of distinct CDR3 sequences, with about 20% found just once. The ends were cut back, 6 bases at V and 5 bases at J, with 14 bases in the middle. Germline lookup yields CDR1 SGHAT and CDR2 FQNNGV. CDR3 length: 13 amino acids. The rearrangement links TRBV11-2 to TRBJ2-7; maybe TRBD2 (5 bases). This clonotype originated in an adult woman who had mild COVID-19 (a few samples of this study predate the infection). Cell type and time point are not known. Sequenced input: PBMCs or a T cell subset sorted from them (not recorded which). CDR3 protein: CASSPPSRDEQYF. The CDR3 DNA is TGTGCCAGCAGTCCCCCCTCGAGGGACGAGCAGTACTTC.